This TCR beta chain was found in a study of T cell responses to AZD1222 COVID-19 vaccine. Study-wide results and caveats: None of the repertoires were sampled until the peak T cell response had passed. Two doses of AZD1222 preceded a rise in Spike-specific TCR breadth and depth.

V was trimmed by 0 bases and J by 7 bases, leaving 13 bases between them. Germline V gene lookup returns CDR1 LGHNA and CDR2 YSLEER. The CDR3 loop spans 15 amino acids. To note about this clone: The target antigen is unknown.

TCRdb's table, derived via immunoSEQ multiplex PCR, lists solely in-frame clones and lacks some. The sample holds under 200,000 clones, about 90% seen once. The sequences come from peripheral blood, collected 28 days after the second AZD1222 dose. The rearrangement joins TRBV4-3 to TRBJ2-1; either TRBD1 or TRBD2 may supply D (7 bases each). The source is an adult who received the AZD1222 COVID-19 vaccine. The CDR3 coding sequence is TGCGCCAGCAGCCAAGATGGGAGGGGGCGTAATGAGCAGTTCTTC. It yields the protein CASSQDGRGRNEQFF.